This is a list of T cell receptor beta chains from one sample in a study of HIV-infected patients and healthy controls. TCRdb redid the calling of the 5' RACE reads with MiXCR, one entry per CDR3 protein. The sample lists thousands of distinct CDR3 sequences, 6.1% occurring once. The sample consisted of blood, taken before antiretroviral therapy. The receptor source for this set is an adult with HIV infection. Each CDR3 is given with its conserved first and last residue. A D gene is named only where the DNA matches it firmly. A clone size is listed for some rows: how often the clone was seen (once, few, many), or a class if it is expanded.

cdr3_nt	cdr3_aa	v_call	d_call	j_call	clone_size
TGTGCTAGTGGCGAACAAGCCGGGGAGCTGTTTTTT	CASGEQAGELFF	TRBV12-5	.	TRBJ2-2	few
TGTGCCAGCAGCCTCTCGGGTCGGGGTGAAGCTTTCTTT	CASSLSGRGEAFF	TRBV7-9	.	TRBJ1-1	few
TGTGCCAGCAGCTACAGGACTAGCGGGGGGCCCTCCTCCTACGAGCAGTACTTC	CASSYRTSGGPSSYEQYF	TRBV7-9	TRBD2	TRBJ2-7	many
TGCGCCAGCAGCCGAACGGGACAGGCGGATGGCTACACCTTC	CASSRTGQADGYTF	TRBV5-1	TRBD1	TRBJ1-2	many
TGTGCCACCGGAGAAGGACGGGGGGATACGCAGTATTTT	CATGEGRGDTQYF	TRBV6-2/TRBV6-3	.	TRBJ2-3	medium-sized
TGTGCCAGCTCTCCAGGACTAGCGGACTACACAGATACGCAGTATTTT	CASSPGLADYTDTQYF	TRBV18	TRBD2	TRBJ2-3	many
TGTGCCAGCAGTTACACCGGGACAGGGAAGAACGAGCAGTACTTC	CASSYTGTGKNEQYF	TRBV6-2/TRBV6-3	TRBD1	TRBJ2-7	many
TGTGCCAGTAGTATCTTCCGGGGCCCCTACAATGAGCAGTTCTTC	CASSIFRGPYNEQFF	TRBV19	.	TRBJ2-1	medium-sized
TGTGCCAGCAGTGAAAGGGAGGATACGCAGTATTTT	CASSEREDTQYF	TRBV25-1	.	TRBJ2-3	medium-sized
TGCGCCAGCAGCCAAGATGGGCTTAGGTACACTGAAGCTTTCTTT	CASSQDGLRYTEAFF	TRBV4-3	.	TRBJ1-1	medium-sized
TGTGCCAGCAGCAAAGGCCTGGGTGACAATGAGCAGTTCTTC	CASSKGLGDNEQFF	TRBV21-1	.	TRBJ2-1	few
TGTGCCAGCAGTACGACTAGCGGGGGTCTCGGTACGCAGTATTTT	CASSTTSGGLGTQYF	TRBV6-2/TRBV6-3	TRBD2	TRBJ2-3	many
TGTGCCAGTAGTATATCCTCACTAGCGGGGGGCCGGGGAAATGAGCAGTTCTTC	CASSISSLAGGRGNEQFF	TRBV19	TRBD2	TRBJ2-1	many
TGTGCCAGCAGTTTATCGGGCGTGCTACCCAAATTC	CASSLSGVLPKF	TRBV28	.	TRBJ2-7	.
TGTGCCAGCAGCATTAGTAGCGGGGGGGCCACCGATACGCAGTATTTT	CASSISSGGATDTQYF	TRBV21-1	.	TRBJ2-3	many
TGTGCCAGCAGACGATATCTAGCGGGGGGTTACAATGAGCAGTTCTTC	CASRRYLAGGYNEQFF	TRBV6-2/TRBV6-3	TRBD2	TRBJ2-1	many
TGCAGCGTTGAAGAGGACAGCAGAACTGAAGCTTTCTTT	CSVEEDSRTEAFF	TRBV29-1	.	TRBJ1-1	.
TGTGCCAGCAGTTTTATTGGTACCACAGATACGCAGTATTTT	CASSFIGTTDTQYF	TRBV12-3/TRBV12-4	.	TRBJ2-3	medium-sized
TGTGCCAGCTCACCACAACAGGGGGTTACGGCTTTCTTT	CASSPQQGVTAFF	TRBV18	TRBD1	TRBJ1-1	few
TGCAGCGTTGTCGTCAGGGAGTACCAGTACTTC	CSVVVREYQYF	TRBV29-1	.	TRBJ2-5	many
TGTGCCAGCAGTGAAGCAACAAGTGGAAACACCATATATTTT	CASSEATSGNTIYF	TRBV6-1	.	TRBJ1-3	many
TGTGCCAGCAGACGCCCCGGAGGGGGGGCGTGGGCTTTCTTT	CASRRPGGGAWAFF	TRBV6-5	.	TRBJ1-1	many
TGCAGCGTGGTCCTCCGGGACAGGGGTTATACCGGGGAGCTGTTTTTT	CSVVLRDRGYTGELFF	TRBV29-1	TRBD1	TRBJ2-2	medium-sized
TGTGCCAGCAGTTTAGCGAGCGGAGGGGAAATAGGCCCCCTGGATGAGCAGTTCTTC	CASSLASGGEIGPLDEQFF	TRBV12-3/TRBV12-4	.	TRBJ2-1	many
TGTGCCAGCAGTTACCCCCCGTACACAGATACGCAGTATTTT	CASSYPPYTDTQYF	TRBV6-6	.	TRBJ2-3	medium-sized
TGTGCCAGCAGCTTAGGGGCTACCCTCTCCTACGAGCAGTACTTC	CASSLGATLSYEQYF	TRBV5-6	.	TRBJ2-7	.
TGTGCCAGCAGCCAAGAGACAGAGAACACTGAAGCTTTCTTT	CASSQETENTEAFF	TRBV3-1	.	TRBJ1-1	medium-sized
TGTGCCAGCAGTCCCGGTTCGATCTACAATGAGCAGTTCTTC	CASSPGSIYNEQFF	TRBV6-2/TRBV6-3	.	TRBJ2-1	many
TGCGCCAGCAGCATGAACAGCCAAGAGACCCAGTACTTC	CASSMNSQETQYF	TRBV5-1	.	TRBJ2-5	medium-sized
TGTGCCAGCAGTTACGGGCGGGGACAGGGCTCCTACAATGAGCAGTTCTTC	CASSYGRGQGSYNEQFF	TRBV6-5	TRBD1	TRBJ2-1	medium-sized
TGTGCCAGCAGCCAAGATGAGCGGGCCACTGAAGCTTTCTTT	CASSQDERATEAFF	TRBV14	.	TRBJ1-1	many
TGTGCCAGTAGTACCGACCTGAGCACAGATACGCAGTATTTT	CASSTDLSTDTQYF	TRBV19	.	TRBJ2-3	many
TGCGCCAGCAGCGGCCAGGGGGAGAGTGAAGCTTTCTTT	CASSGQGESEAFF	TRBV5-1	TRBD1	TRBJ1-1	.
TGTGCCAGCAGCTATTCAGGGGGCACGGCAGATACGCAGTATTTT	CASSYSGGTADTQYF	TRBV7-3	TRBD1	TRBJ2-3	.
TGTGCCAGCAGTGAAAGAGGGACTGCGGACGGGGGGTGGGCCGGGGAGCTGTTTTTT	CASSERGTADGGWAGELFF	TRBV6-1	TRBD2	TRBJ2-2	few
TGTGCCAGCAGCTACCTAGCGGGGTTCCGCGTTCATGAGCAGTTCTTC	CASSYLAGFRVHEQFF	TRBV7-2	TRBD2	TRBJ2-1	many
TGTGCCAGCAGTTTAGGCACGGGGATGAACACTGAAGCTTTCTTT	CASSLGTGMNTEAFF	TRBV12-3/TRBV12-4	.	TRBJ1-1	many
TGTGCCAGCAGTTTCGGACAGGGGTTTAAAGATACGCAGTATTTT	CASSFGQGFKDTQYF	TRBV12-3/TRBV12-4	TRBD1	TRBJ2-3	medium-sized
TGTGCCAGCAGCCAAGATCCTCGCTCTGGAAACACCATATATTTT	CASSQDPRSGNTIYF	TRBV3-1	.	TRBJ1-3	.
TGTGCCAGTACCATCCAGCACACCGGGGAGCTGTTTTTT	CASTIQHTGELFF	TRBV19	.	TRBJ2-2	many
TGTGCCAGCAGCCCGACAGCCTCGACTCACACTGAAGCTTTCTTT	CASSPTASTHTEAFF	TRBV7-2	.	TRBJ1-1	many
TGTGCCAGCAGCCGACCCCTACATGGGGGAACGCTTAACACTGAAGCTTTCTTT	CASSRPLHGGTLNTEAFF	TRBV6-5	.	TRBJ1-1	many
TGTGCCAGTAGTACAAAAGGGGAATTTAACTATCAGCCCCAGCATTTT	CASSTKGEFNYQPQHF	TRBV19	.	TRBJ1-5	.
TGTGCCAGCAGCTTAAGCGGGGGCAGCACAGATACGCAGTATTTT	CASSLSGGSTDTQYF	TRBV7-2	TRBD2	TRBJ2-3	many
TGTGCCAGCACCCCAAACCCCTACCGGGCTTTAAGCGACAACGTCCTGACTTTC	CASTPNPYRALSDNVLTF	TRBV7-9	.	TRBJ2-6	.
TGCGCCAGCACCCCCCTTGGACAGGGTCGGTCTGGAAACACCATATATTTT	CASTPLGQGRSGNTIYF	TRBV5-1	TRBD1	TRBJ1-3	medium-sized
TGTGCCAGCAGCAAGAGACGGGAGAACTATGGCTACACCTTC	CASSKRRENYGYTF	TRBV7-2	.	TRBJ1-2	many
TGTGCCAGCCTACCGGGACTAGGTCTTCGGGAGCAGTTCTTC	CASLPGLGLREQFF	TRBV7-8	TRBD2	TRBJ2-1	medium-sized
TGTGCCAGCAGTTTCGTCGGGGGATTTGAAGCTTTCTTT	CASSFVGGFEAFF	TRBV27	.	TRBJ1-1	many
TGTGCTAGTGGTGGGACAGGGGTTCGGCCCCAGCATTTT	CASGGTGVRPQHF	TRBV12-5	TRBD1	TRBJ1-5	many